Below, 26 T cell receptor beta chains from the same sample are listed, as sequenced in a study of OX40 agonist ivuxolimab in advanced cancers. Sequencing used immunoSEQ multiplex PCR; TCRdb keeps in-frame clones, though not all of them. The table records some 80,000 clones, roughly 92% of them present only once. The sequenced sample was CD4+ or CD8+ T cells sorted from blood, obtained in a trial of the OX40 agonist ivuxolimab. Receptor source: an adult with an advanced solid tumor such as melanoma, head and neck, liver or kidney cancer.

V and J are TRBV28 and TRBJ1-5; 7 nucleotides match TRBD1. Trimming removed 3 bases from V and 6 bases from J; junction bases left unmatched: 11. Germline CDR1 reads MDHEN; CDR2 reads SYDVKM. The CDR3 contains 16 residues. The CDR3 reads CASSFSRQGSRQPQHF. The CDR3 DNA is TGTGCCAGCAGTTTCTCCCGACAGGGTTCGCGTCAGCCCCAGCATTTT.

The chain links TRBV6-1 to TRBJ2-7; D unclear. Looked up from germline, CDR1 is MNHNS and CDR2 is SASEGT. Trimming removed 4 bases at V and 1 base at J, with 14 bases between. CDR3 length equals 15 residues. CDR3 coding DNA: TGTGCCAGCAGTGCGACCCTTTACCCTTCCTACGAGCAGTACTTC. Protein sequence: CASSATLYPSYEQYF.

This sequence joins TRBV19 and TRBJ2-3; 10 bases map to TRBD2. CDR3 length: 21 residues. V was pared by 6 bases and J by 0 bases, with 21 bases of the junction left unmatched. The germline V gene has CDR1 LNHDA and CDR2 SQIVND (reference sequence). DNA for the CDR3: TGTGCCAGTAGCCTGCGGCGGCAGGGCCTAGCGGGGGAATCTAGCACAGATACGCAGTATTTT. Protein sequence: CASSLRRQGLAGESSTDTQYF.

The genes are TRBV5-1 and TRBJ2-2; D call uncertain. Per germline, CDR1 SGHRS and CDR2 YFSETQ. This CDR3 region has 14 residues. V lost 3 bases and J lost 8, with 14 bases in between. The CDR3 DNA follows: TGCGCCAGCAGCTCAGTCTTACCGACTGGGGAGCTGTTTTTT. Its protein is CASSSVLPTGELFF. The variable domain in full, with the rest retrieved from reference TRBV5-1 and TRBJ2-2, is KAGVTQTPRYLIKTRGQQVTLSCSPISGHRSVSWYQQTPGQGLQFLFEYFSETQRNKGNFPGRFSGRQFSNSRSEMNVSTLELGDSALYLCASSSVLPTGELFFGEGSRLTVL.

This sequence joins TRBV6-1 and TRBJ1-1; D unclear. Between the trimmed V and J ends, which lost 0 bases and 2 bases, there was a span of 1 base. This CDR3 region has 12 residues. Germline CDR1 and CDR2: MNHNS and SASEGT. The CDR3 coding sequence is TGTGCCAGCAGTGAAGCTAACACTGAAGCTTTCTTT. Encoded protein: CASSEANTEAFF.

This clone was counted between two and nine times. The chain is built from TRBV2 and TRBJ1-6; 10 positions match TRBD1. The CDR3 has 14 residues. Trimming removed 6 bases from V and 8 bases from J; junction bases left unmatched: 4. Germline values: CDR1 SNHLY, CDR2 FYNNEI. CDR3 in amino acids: CASRTDRGDSPLHF. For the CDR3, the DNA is TGTGCCAGCAGGACGGACAGGGGGGATTCACCCCTCCACTTT.

CDR3 DNA: TGTGCCAGCACCCCCGGATCGAACCCCTCTGGAGAGACCCAGTACTTC. The encoded protein is CASTPGSNPSGETQYF. This sequence joins TRBV5-6 and TRBJ2-5; D unresolved. This CDR3 spans 16 amino acids. Germline values: CDR1 SGHDT, CDR2 YYEEEE. Trimming removed 6 bases at V and 4 bases at J, with 22 bases between.

The CDR3 nucleotides read TGTGCCAGTAGTAATCAACAGGGGGCGGAAGCTTTCTTT. Translated, it gives CASSNQQGAEAFF. J is TRBJ1-1 and V is TRBV19; 9 positions match TRBD1. Trimming cost V 4 bases and J 8 bases; bases outside gene matches: 5. This CDR3 is built from 13 residues. The germline CDR1 and CDR2 sequences are LNHDA and SQIVND (reference sequence).

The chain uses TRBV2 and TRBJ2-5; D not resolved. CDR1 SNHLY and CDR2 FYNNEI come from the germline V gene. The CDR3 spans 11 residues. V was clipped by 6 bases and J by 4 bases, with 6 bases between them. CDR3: CASSLIETQYF. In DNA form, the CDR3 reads TGTGCCAGCAGCCTGATAGAGACCCAGTACTTC.

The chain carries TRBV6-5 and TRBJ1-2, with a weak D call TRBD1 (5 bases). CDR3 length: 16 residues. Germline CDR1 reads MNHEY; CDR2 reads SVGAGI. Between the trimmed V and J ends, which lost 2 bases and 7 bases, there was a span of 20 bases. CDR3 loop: CASSYGLTARARGYTF. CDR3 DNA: TGTGCCAGCAGTTACGGCTTGACAGCTAGGGCGCGTGGCTACACCTTC.

CDR3 amino acids: CASASGYEQYF. Written as DNA, the CDR3 is TGTGCCAGTGCCTCCGGTTACGAGCAGTACTTC. This chain uses TRBV19 with TRBJ2-7, with no clear D. V dropped 8 bases and J dropped 4 bases, with 9 bases sitting between them. CDR3 size: 11 residues. The germline V gene encodes CDR1 LNHDA and CDR2 SQIVND (reference sequence).

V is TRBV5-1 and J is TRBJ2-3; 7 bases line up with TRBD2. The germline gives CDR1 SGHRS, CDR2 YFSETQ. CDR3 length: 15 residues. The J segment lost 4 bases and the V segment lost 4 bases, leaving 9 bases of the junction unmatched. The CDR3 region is CASSPVGLESDTQYF. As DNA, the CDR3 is TGCGCCAGCAGCCCGGTAGGACTAGAGTCAGATACGCAGTATTTT.

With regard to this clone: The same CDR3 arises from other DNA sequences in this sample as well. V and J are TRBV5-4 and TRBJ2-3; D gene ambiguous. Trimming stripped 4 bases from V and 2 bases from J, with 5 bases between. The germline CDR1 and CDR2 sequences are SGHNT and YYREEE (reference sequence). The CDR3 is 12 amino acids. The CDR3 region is CASSLDTDTQYF. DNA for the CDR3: TGTGCCAGCAGCCTAGACACAGATACGCAGTATTTT.

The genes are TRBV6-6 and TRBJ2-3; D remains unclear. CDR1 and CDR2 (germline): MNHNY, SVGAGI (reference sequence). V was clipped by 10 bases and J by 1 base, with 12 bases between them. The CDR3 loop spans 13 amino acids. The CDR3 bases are TGTGCCACCACTATCGTGGGCACAGATACGCAGTATTTT. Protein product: CATTIVGTDTQYF.

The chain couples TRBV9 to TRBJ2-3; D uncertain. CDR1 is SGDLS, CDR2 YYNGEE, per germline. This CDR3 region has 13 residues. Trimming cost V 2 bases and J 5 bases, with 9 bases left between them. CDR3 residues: CASSVLQLDTQYF. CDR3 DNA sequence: TGTGCCAGCAGCGTTCTTCAGTTAGATACGCAGTATTTT.

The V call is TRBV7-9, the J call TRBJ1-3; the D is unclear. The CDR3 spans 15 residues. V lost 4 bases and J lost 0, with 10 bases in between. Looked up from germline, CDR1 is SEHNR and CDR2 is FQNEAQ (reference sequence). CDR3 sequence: CASSSQTDSGNTIYF. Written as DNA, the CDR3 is TGTGCCAGCAGCTCCCAGACGGACTCTGGAAACACCATATATTTT.

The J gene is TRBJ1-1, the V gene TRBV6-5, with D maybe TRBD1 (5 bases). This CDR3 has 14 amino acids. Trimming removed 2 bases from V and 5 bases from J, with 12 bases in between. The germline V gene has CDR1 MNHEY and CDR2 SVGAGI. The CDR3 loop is CASSYGQGGTEAFF. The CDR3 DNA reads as TGTGCCAGCAGTTACGGGCAGGGTGGAACTGAAGCTTTCTTT.

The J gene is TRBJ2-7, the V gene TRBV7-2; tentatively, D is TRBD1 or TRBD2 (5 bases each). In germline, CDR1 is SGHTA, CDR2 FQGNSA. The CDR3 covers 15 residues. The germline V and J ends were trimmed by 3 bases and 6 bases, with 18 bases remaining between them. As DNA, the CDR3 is TGTGCCAGCAGCTTGGGGACCAATACCCGACGCGAGCAGTACTTC. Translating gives CASSLGTNTRREQYF. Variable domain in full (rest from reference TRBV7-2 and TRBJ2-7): GAGVSQSPSNKVTEKGKDVELRCDPISGHTALYWYRQSLGQGLEFLIYFQGNSAPDKSGLPSDRFSAERTGGSVSTLTIQRTQQEDSAVYLCASSLGTNTRREQYFGPGTRLTVT.

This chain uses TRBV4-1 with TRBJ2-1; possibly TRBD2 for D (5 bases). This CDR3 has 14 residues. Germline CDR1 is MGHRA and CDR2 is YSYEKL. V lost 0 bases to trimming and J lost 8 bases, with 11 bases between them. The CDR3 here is CASSQDWLAHEQFF. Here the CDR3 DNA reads TGCGCCAGCAGCCAAGATTGGCTAGCTCATGAGCAGTTCTTC.

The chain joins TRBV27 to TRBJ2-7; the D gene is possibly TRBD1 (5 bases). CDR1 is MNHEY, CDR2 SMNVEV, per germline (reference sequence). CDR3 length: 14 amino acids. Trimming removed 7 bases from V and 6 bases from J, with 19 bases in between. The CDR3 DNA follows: TGTGCCAGCATCCGAGGATGGGGCGGTGGCGAGCAGTACTTC. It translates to CASIRGWGGGEQYF.

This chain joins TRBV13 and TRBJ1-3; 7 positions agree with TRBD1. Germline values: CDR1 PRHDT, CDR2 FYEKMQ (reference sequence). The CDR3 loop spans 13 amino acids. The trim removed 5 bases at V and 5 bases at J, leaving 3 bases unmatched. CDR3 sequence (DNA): TGTGCCAGCAGCCTGACAGGGAGAAACACCATATATTTT. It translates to CASSLTGRNTIYF. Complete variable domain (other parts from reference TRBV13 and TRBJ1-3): AAGVIQSPRHLIKEKRETATLKCYPIPRHDTVYWYQQGPGQDPQFLISFYEKMQSDKGSIPDRFSAQQFSDYHSELNMSSLELGDSALYFCASSLTGRNTIYFGEGSWLTVV.

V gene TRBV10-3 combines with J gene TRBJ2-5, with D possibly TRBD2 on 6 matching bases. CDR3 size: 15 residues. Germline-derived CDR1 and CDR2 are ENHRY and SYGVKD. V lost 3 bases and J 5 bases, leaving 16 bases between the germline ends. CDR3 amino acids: CAISERSSGWETQYF. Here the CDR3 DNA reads TGTGCCATCAGTGAAAGATCCAGCGGGTGGGAGACCCAGTACTTC.

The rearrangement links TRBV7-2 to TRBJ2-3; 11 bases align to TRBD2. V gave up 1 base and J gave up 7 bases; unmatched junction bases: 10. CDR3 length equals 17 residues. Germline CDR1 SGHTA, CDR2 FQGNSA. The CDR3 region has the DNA TGTGCCAGCAGCTTAGTTGGGTTAGCGGGAGGGCCCAATACGCAGTATTTT. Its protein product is CASSLVGLAGGPNTQYF.

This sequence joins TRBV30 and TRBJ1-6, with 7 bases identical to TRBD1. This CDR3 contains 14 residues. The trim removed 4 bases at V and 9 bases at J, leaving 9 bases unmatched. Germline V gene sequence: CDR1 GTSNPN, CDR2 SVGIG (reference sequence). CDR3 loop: CAWTPRGLISPLHF. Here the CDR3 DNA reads TGTGCCTGGACCCCCAGGGGGTTGATTTCACCCCTCCACTTT.

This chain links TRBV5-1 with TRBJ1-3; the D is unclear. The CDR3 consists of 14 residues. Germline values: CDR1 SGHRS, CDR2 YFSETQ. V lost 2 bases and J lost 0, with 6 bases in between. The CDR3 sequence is CASSLEVSGNTIYF. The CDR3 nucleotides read TGCGCCAGCAGCTTAGAAGTCTCTGGAAACACCATATATTTT.

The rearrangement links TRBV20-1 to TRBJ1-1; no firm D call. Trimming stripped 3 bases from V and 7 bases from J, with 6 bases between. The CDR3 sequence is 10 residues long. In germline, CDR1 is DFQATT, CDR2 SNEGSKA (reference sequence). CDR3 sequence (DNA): TGCAGTGCTAGTGGGCATGAAGCTTTCTTT. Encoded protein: CSASGHEAFF.